The subject of this entry is one T cell receptor beta chain. The record originates from a study of shared clonotypes between healthy human individuals. Produced via immunoSEQ multiplex PCR; TCRdb's table is partial and in-frame only. The table has fewer than 1.6 million clones, approximately 98.5% seen once. The CDR3 is 13 amino acids. Germline V gives CDR1 SGHDN, CDR2 FVKESK. V gave up 4 bases and J gave up 6 bases, with 9 bases separating them. This clonotype was sampled from a man younger than 45 in good health. V usage is TRBV14 and J usage is TRBJ2-2; unclear D gene. The sequencing input was naive CD4+ T cells sorted from blood. The subset was: CD45RA+ positively selected. The CDR3 loop is CASSLVLSGELFF. As DNA, the CDR3 is TGTGCCAGCAGCCTTGTGCTATCCGGGGAGCTGTTTTTT.